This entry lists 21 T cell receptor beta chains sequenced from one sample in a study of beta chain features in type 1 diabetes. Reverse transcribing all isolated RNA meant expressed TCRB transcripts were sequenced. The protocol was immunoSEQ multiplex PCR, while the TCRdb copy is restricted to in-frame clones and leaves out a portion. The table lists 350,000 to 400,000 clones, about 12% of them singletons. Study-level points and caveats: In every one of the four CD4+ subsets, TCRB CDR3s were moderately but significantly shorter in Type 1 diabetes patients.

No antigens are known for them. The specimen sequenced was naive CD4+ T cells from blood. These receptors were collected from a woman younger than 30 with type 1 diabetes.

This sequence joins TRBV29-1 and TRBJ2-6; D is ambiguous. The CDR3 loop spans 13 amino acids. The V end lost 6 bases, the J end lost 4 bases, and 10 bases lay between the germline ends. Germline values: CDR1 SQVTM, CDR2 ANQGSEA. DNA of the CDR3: TGCAGCGTCCGTGCGTGGGGGGCCAACGTCCTGACTTTC. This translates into CSVRAWGANVLTF. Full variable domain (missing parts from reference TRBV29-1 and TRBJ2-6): SAVISQKPSRDICQRGTSLTIQCQVDSQVTMMFWYRQQPGQSLTLIATANQGSEATYESGFVIDKFPISRPNLTFSTLTVSNMSPEDSSIYLCSVRAWGANVLTFGAGSRLTVL.

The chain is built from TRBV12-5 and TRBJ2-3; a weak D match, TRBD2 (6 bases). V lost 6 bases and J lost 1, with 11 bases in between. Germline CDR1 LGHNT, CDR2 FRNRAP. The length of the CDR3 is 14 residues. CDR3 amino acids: CASGRGGGTDTQYF. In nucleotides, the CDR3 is TGTGCTAGTGGAAGAGGCGGGGGCACAGATACGCAGTATTTT.

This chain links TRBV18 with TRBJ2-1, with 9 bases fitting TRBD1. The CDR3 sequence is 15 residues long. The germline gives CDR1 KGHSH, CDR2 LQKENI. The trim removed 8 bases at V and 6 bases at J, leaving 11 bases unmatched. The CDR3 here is CASTAGTGTSNEQFF. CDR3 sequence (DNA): TGTGCCAGCACGGCCGGGACAGGGACTTCCAATGAGCAGTTCTTC.

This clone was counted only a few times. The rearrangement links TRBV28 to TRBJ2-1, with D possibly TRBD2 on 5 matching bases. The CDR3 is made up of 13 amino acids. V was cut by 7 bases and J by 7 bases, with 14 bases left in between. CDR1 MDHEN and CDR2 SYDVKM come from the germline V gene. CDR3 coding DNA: TGTGCCAGCACGAGGGTAATGGTAAATGAGCAGTTCTTC. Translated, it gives CASTRVMVNEQFF.

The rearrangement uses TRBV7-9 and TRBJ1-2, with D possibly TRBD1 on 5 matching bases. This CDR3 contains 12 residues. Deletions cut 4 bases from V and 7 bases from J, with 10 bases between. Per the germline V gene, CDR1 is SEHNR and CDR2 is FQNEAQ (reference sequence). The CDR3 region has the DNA TGTGCCAGCAGCTCCTCAGGGCCTGGCTACACCTTC. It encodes CASSSSGPGYTF.

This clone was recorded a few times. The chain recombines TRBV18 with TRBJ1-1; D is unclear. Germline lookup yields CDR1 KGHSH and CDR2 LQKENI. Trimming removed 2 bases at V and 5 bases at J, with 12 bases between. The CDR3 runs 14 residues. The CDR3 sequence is CASSPGSVQTEAFF. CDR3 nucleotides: TGTGCCAGCTCACCAGGGTCGGTACAGACTGAAGCTTTCTTT.

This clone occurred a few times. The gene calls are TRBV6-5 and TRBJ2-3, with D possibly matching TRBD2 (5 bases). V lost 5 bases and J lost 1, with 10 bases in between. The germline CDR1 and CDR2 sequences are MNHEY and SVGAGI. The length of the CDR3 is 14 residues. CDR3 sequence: CASSRSAGTDTQYF. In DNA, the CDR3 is TGTGCCAGCAGTCGATCAGCGGGCACAGATACGCAGTATTTT.

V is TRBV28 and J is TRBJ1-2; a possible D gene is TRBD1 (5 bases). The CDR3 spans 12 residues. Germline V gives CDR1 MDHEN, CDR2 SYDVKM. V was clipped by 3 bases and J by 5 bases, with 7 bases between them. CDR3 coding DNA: TGTGCCAGCAGTTTTTCAGGGTATGGCTACACCTTC. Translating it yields CASSFSGYGYTF.

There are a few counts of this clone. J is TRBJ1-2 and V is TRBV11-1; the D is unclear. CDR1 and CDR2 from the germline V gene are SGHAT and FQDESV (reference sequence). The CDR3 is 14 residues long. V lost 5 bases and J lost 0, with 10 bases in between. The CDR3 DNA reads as TGTGCCAGCAGCCCCGGAACTACTAACTATGGCTACACCTTC. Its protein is CASSPGTTNYGYTF.

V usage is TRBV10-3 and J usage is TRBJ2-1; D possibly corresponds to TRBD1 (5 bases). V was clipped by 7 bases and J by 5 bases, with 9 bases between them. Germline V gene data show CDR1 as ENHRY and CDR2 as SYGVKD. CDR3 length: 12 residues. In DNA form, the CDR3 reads TGTGCCATCACCAGGGATGACAATGAGCAGTTCTTC. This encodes CAITRDDNEQFF.

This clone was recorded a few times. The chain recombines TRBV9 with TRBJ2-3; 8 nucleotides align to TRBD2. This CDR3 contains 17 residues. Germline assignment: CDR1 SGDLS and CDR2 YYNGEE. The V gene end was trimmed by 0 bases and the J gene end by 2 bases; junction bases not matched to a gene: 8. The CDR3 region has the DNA TGTGCCAGCAGCGTAGCTGGCGGGGGGATAAACACAGATACGCAGTATTTT. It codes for CASSVAGGGINTDTQYF.

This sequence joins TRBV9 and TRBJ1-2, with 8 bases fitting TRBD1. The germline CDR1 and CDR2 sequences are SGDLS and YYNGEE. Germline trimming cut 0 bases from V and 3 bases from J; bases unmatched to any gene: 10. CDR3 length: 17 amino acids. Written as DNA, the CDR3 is TGTGCCAGCAGCGTAGCTCGGGCAGGGGGCGTCGACTATGGCTACACCTTC. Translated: CASSVARAGGVDYGYTF.

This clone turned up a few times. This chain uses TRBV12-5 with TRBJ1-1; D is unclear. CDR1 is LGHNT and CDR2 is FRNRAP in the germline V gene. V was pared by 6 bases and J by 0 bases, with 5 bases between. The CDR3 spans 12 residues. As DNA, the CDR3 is TGTGCTAGTGGAGCCCTGAACACTGAAGCTTTCTTT. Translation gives CASGALNTEAFF.

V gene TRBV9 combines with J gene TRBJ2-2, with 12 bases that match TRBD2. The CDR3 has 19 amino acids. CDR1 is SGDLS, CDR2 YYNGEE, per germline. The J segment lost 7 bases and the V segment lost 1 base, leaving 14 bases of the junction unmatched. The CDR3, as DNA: TGTGCCAGCAGCGTATTCCCCTCTAGCGGGAGGGCCATGGACGGGGAGCTGTTTTTT. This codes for CASSVFPSSGRAMDGELFF.

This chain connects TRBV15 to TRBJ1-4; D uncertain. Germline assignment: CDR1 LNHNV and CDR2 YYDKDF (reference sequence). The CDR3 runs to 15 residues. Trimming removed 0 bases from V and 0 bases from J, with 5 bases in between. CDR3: CATSRDRATNEKLFF. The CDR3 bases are TGTGCCACCAGCAGAGATCGAGCAACTAATGAAAAACTGTTTTTT.

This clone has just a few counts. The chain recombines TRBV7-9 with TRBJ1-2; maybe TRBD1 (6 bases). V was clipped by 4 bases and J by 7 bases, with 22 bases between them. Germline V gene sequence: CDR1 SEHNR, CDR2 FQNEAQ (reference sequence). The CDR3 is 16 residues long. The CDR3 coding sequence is TGTGCCAGCAGCTCAGGTGGGGTCCAGGGACAAGGTGGCTACACCTTC. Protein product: CASSSGGVQGQGGYTF.

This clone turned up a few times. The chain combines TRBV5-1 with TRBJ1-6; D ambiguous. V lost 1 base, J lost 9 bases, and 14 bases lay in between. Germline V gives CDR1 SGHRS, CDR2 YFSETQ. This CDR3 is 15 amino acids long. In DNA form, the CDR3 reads TGCGCCAGCAGCTTGTCAGAGGCGCGTCCTTCACCCCTCCACTTT. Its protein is CASSLSEARPSPLHF.

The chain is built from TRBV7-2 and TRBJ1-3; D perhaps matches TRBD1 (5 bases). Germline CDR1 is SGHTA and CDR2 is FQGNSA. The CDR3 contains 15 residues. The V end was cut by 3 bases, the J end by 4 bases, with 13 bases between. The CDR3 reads CASSFGTRGGNTIYF. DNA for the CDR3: TGTGCCAGCAGCTTCGGGACTCGTGGGGGAAACACCATATATTTT.

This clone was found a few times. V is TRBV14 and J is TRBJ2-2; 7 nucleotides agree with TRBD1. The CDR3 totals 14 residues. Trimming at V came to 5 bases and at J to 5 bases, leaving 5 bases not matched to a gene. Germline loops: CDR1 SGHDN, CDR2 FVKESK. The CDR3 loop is CASSVYRGTGELFF. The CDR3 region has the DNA TGTGCCAGCAGCGTTTACAGGGGAACCGGGGAGCTGTTTTTT.

The CDR3 region is CASSLPQSYNEQFF. The CDR3 nucleotides are TGTGCCAGCAGTTTACCTCAGTCCTACAATGAGCAGTTCTTC. The chain has TRBV27 and TRBJ2-1; D is undetermined. Trimming took 2 bases from V and 1 from J, leaving 6 bases between them. The CDR3 runs 14 residues. Germline V CDR1 and CDR2: MNHEY, SMNVEV (reference sequence).

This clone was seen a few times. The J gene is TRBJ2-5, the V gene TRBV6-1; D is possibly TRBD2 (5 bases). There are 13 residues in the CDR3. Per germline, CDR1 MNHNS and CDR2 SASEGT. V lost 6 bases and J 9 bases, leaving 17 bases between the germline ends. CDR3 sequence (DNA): TGTGCCAGCAGGGCGGCGGGCCAGTGGTCCCAGTACTTC. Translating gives CASRAAGQWSQYF.